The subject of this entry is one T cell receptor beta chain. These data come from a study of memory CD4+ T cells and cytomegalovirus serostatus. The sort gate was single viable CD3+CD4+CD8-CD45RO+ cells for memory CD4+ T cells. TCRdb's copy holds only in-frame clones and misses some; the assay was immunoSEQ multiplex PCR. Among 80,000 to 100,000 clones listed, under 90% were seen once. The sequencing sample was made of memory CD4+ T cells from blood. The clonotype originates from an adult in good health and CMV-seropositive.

CDR3 DNA: TGTGCCAGCAGTGACGGGAGTATTAGCTCCTACGAGCAGTACTTC. It translates to CASSDGSISSYEQYF. The chain couples TRBV2 to TRBJ2-7, with a weak D call TRBD2 (6 bases). The V end was cut by 3 bases, the J end by 0 bases, with 12 bases between. The germline V gene encodes CDR1 SNHLY and CDR2 FYNNEI. The CDR3 runs to 15 residues. The variable domain in full, with the rest retrieved from reference TRBV2 and TRBJ2-7, is EPEVTQTPSHQVTQMGQEVILRCVPISNHLYFYWYRQILGQKVEFLVSFYNNEISEKSEIFDDQFSVERPDGSNFTLKIRSTKLEDSAMYFCASSDGSISSYEQYFGPGTRLTVT.